These T cell receptor beta chains were read from a single sample in a study of blood T cell repertoires in COVID-19. Using immunoSEQ multiplex PCR, the repertoire was profiled, and TCRdb retains in-frame clones only, with some absent. This sample has some 370,000 clones; 75% to 90% occur once, and the top ten carry about 5.4%. Sequencing used PBMCs or T cells enriched from blood (not recorded which). The receptors were gathered from a woman aged 45-65 years who had recovered from COVID-19. The CDR3 runs from the conserved cysteine through the conserved F or W. D genes are given only for firm matches.

J,D,V,CDR3
TRBJ2-7,.,TRBV27,CASSLTGRGAYEQYF
TRBJ1-1,.,TRBV11-2,CASSPPDENTEAFF
TRBJ1-2,.,TRBV5-6,CASSFAADYGYTF
TRBJ2-5,TRBD1,TRBV5-4,CASSRTGSLETQYF
TRBJ2-7,.,TRBV29-1,CSVVGAFSYEQYF
TRBJ1-1,.,TRBV15,CATSRDPSSAEVAFF
TRBJ2-2,TRBD1,TRBV5-1,CASSLGGQGWAGELFF
TRBJ2-5,TRBD1,TRBV7-2,CASSSSGQWAGDF
TRBJ1-4,.,TRBV12-3/TRBV12-4,CASSFRGSEKLFF
TRBJ2-5,TRBD1,TRBV5-5,CASRFWTGQEETQYF
TRBJ2-2,.,TRBV9,CASSAYPRDTGELFF
TRBJ1-6,TRBD1,TRBV25-1,CASRRAGTGGLGTPLHF
TRBJ2-1,.,TRBV2,CASSPDQRDEQFF
TRBJ2-7,.,TRBV4-2,CASSRDMTLYYEQYF
TRBJ2-7,TRBD1,TRBV5-4,CASSLRQGRTYEQYF
TRBJ1-1,TRBD1,TRBV28,CASRSTGGNTEAFF
TRBJ1-3,.,TRBV5-1,CASSLSQGFSGNTIYF
TRBJ2-7,.,TRBV6-6,CASSSPTSYEQYF
TRBJ1-2,.,TRBV27,CASSPTGTGYGYTF
TRBJ2-7,TRBD1,TRBV6-5,CASCKTGGRTYEQYF
TRBJ1-2,.,TRBV5-4,CASSLGQVNYGYTF
TRBJ2-4,.,TRBV5-1,CASSLAVEKNIQYF
TRBJ1-1,.,TRBV19,CASSLPFEAFF
TRBJ2-1,TRBD1,TRBV3-1/TRBV3-2,CASSQSPCRQGYNEQFF
TRBJ2-1,TRBD2,TRBV7-3,CASSNAGTSGTDNEQFF
TRBJ2-3,TRBD2,TRBV5-1,CASSLAAVAGLVGTQYF
TRBJ2-7,TRBD2,TRBV11-2,CASSTPGSGGYEQYF
TRBJ2-1,TRBD2,TRBV7-2,CASSPSGGTDNEQFF
TRBJ2-1,TRBD2,TRBV6-6,CASRLRLAGGVDEQFF
TRBJ1-2,.,TRBV7-9,CASSLVQAPMGYTF
TRBJ1-2,TRBD1,TRBV5-6,CASSTRTGGSYGYTF
TRBJ2-3,.,TRBV14,CASKPDGEPWDTQYF
TRBJ1-2,TRBD1,TRBV13,CASGDTGVKYGYTF
TRBJ1-2,.,TRBV5-6,CASSLGGQELLYGYTF
TRBJ1-2,.,TRBV7-2,CASSPVGGYGYTF
TRBJ1-5,TRBD1,TRBV30,CAWSTQGDQPQHF
TRBJ1-1,TRBD1,TRBV6-5,CASSSKVGQAKPEAFF
TRBJ2-5,.,TRBV5-4,CASSLDGETQYF
TRBJ2-1,TRBD2,TRBV30,CAWSRAGEGEQFF
TRBJ2-1,TRBD2,TRBV7-9,CASSPYRGGGTYNEQFF
TRBJ2-4,TRBD2,TRBV11-2,CASSLEGGGAFSYPKNIQYF
TRBJ2-1,.,TRBV6-5,CASSYSQGMNEQFF
TRBJ1-2,TRBD1,TRBV9,CASSYSVGQGIYGYTF
TRBJ2-3,TRBD2,TRBV9,CASSPRFSGSSRTDTQYF
TRBJ1-4,.,TRBV27,CASTRAGTNEKLFF
TRBJ1-2,.,TRBV2,CASSVPGGYTF
TRBJ2-5,TRBD2,TRBV30,CAWSSGGRGKRETQYF
TRBJ2-2,TRBD2,TRBV29-1,CSVAGGTAGATGELFF
TRBJ1-2,TRBD1,TRBV12-3/TRBV12-4,CASGRDRGGGYTF
TRBJ2-1,TRBD2,TRBV9,CASSGSGRDYNEQFF
TRBJ1-1,TRBD1,TRBV19,CASTQVDRAFRNTEAFF